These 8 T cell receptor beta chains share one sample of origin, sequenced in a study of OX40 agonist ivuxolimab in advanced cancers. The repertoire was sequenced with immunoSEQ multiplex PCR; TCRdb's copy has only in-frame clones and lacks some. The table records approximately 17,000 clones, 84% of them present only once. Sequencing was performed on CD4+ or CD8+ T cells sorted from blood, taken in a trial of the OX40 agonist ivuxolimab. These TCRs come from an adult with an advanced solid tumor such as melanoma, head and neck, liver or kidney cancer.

CDR3 coding DNA: TGTGCCAGCAGTTACGATACTAGCGGATACGAGACCCAGTACTTC. Translating it yields CASSYDTSGYETQYF. The chain employs TRBV6-5 and TRBJ2-5, with TRBD2 matching 8 bases. Germline trimming cut 2 bases from V and 5 bases from J; bases unmatched to any gene: 7. The CDR3 covers 15 residues. Germline CDR1 MNHEY, CDR2 SVGAGI.

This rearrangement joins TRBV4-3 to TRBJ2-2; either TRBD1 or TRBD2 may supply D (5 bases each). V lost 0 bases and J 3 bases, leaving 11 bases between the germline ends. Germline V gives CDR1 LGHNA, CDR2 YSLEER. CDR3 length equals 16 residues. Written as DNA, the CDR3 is TGCGCCAGCAGCCAAGATTTTCGAGGGGACACCGGGGAGCTGTTTTTT. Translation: CASSQDFRGDTGELFF.

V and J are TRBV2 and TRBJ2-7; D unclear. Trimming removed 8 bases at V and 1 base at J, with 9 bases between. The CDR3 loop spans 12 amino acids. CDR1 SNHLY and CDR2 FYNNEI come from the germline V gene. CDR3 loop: CASSPRSYEQYF. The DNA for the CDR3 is TGTGCCAGCTCCCCACGTTCCTACGAGCAGTACTTC.

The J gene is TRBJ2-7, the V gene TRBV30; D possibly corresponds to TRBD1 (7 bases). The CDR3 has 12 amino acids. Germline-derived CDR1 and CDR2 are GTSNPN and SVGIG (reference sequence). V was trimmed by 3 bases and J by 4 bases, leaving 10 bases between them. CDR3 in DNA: TGTGCCTGGAGCAGGGGGACTTACGAGCAGTACTTC. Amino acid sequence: CAWSRGTYEQYF.

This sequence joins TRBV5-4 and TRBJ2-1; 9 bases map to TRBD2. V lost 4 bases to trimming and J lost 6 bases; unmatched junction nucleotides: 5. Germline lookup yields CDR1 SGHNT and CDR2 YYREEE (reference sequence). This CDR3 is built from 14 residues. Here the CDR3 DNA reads TGTGCCAGCAGCGGGGGACTAGCCGGCAATGAGCAGTTCTTC. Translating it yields CASSGGLAGNEQFF.

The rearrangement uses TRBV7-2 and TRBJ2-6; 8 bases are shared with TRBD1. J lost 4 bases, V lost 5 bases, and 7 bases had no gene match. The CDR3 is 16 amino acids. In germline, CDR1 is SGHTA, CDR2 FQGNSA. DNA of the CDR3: TGTGCCAGCAGCCCCCGGACAGGGTTCGGGGCCAACGTCCTGACTTTC. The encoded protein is CASSPRTGFGANVLTF.

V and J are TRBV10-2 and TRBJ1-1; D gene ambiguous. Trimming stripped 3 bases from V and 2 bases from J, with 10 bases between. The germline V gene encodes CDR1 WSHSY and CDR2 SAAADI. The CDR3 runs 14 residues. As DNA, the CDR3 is TGCGCCAGCAGTGATGACCTCGCTAACACTGAAGCTTTCTTT. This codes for CASSDDLANTEAFF.

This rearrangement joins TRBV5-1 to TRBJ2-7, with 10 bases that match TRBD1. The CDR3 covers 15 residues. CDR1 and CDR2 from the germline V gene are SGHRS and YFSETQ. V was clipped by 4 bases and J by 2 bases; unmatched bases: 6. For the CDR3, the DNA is TGCGCCAGCAGCGTCGCCGGGACAGGGGCCTACGAGCAGTACTTC. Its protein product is CASSVAGTGAYEQYF.